One and the same sample provided the 28 T cell receptor beta chains below, sequenced in a study of identical twins. MiXCR, applied by TCRdb to the 5' RACE reads, yields one record per CDR3 protein. The sample lists more than 400,000 distinct CDR3 sequences, approximately 16% occurring once. These data were likewise used in another study, on yellow fever vaccine responses in identical twins.

Sequencing input: CD4+ T cells sorted from blood. The receptors shown here come from a woman aged 18-29 years in good health.

This clonotype was picked up a small number of times. This chain uses TRBV11-2 with TRBJ2-3; 9 bases map to TRBD2. Germline trimming cut 6 bases from V and 4 bases from J; bases unmatched to any gene: 8. The CDR3 runs to 15 residues. Germline lookup yields CDR1 SGHAT and CDR2 FQNNGV. The CDR3 sequence is CASRPPGLASDTQYF. The CDR3, as DNA: TGTGCCAGCAGACCCCCTGGACTAGCGTCAGATACGCAGTATTTT.

CDR3 DNA: TGTGCCATCAGTGAAGTTGAGGGGACCTACGAGCAGTACTTC. Amino acid sequence: CAISEVEGTYEQYF. This rearrangement joins TRBV10-3 to TRBJ2-7; D is tentatively TRBD1 or TRBD2 (5 bases each). Germline loops: CDR1 ENHRY, CDR2 SYGVKD. This CDR3 has 14 residues. V was pared by 3 bases and J by 2 bases, with 11 bases between.

In its sample, this clonotype was seen a few times. Sequence at one end of the junction differs from germline and may be a read error. The rearrangement joins TRBV5-1 to TRBJ2-2, with unresolved D. CDR1 and CDR2 (germline): SGHRS, YFSETQ. The CDR3 consists of 13 residues. DNA of the CDR3: TGTGCCAGCAGAACCCAGAACACCGGGGAGCTGTTTTTT. Its protein is CASRTQNTGELFF.

This chain uses TRBV20-1 with TRBJ1-3; weak D call: TRBD1 (6 bases). CDR1 and CDR2 (germline): DFQATT, SNEGSKA (reference sequence). V lost 0 bases to trimming and J lost 0 bases, with 15 bases between them. This CDR3 spans 17 amino acids. CDR3 in DNA: TGCAGTGCTAGAGATAAGGACAGCTCTTACTCTGGAAACACCATATATTTT. Protein product: CSARDKDSSYSGNTIYF.

The chain's CDR3 is CASNETDGTGVAKNIQYF. For the CDR3, the DNA is TGTGCCAGCAACGAGACGGATGGGACAGGGGTAGCCAAAAACATTCAGTACTTC. This chain joins TRBV5-6 and TRBJ2-4; 10 nucleotides agree with TRBD1. The CDR3 totals 18 residues. V was clipped by 6 bases and J by 0 bases; unmatched bases: 12. In germline, CDR1 is SGHDT, CDR2 YYEEEE.

This sequence joins TRBV3-1 and TRBJ2-7; 7 nucleotides agree with TRBD2. V lost 3 bases, J lost 2 bases, and 4 bases stayed unmatched. Germline V gene sequence: CDR1 LGHDT, CDR2 YNNKEL (reference sequence). The CDR3 extends over 14 amino acids. This CDR3 is CASSQERETYEQYF. CDR3 sequence (DNA): TGTGCCAGCAGCCAGGAGCGGGAAACCTACGAGCAGTACTTC.

This clonotype has a handful of counts. The rearrangement joins TRBV29-1 to TRBJ1-1, with TRBD1 matching over 7 bases. The CDR3 has 14 amino acids. With V trimmed by 3 bases and J by 3 bases, 7 bases remained unmatched. Germline-derived CDR1 and CDR2 are SQVTM and ANQGSEA. The CDR3 DNA reads TGCAGCGTTGAGTTTCGGCAGGGGGACACTGAAGCTTTCTTT. This gives the protein CSVEFRQGDTEAFF.

The CDR3 reads CASRGPGLASRRDTGELFF. In nucleotides, the CDR3 is TGTGCCAGTCGCGGGCCGGGACTAGCGTCTCGCCGGGATACCGGGGAGCTGTTTTTT. This chain connects TRBV12-3 or TRBV12-4 to TRBJ2-2, with 10 positions matching TRBD2. With V trimmed by 9 bases and J by 5 bases, 21 bases remained unmatched. This CDR3 has 19 residues.

The CDR3 sequence is CASSLRSVEKLFF. CDR3 nucleotides: TGTGCCAGCAGTTTACGGTCGGTTGAAAAACTGTTTTTT. J is TRBJ1-4 and V is TRBV28; D unresolved. From germline, CDR1 is MDHEN and CDR2 SYDVKM. V was clipped by 2 bases and J by 7 bases, with 8 bases between them. This CDR3 is built from 13 residues.

This clonotype was seen only a few times. The V and J genes are TRBV29-1 and TRBJ2-1, with TRBD2 matching over 7 bases. This CDR3 has 14 amino acids. With 3 bases clipped from V and 5 bases from J, the junction kept 7 bases outside the gene matches. Germline V gene data show CDR1 as SQVTM and CDR2 as ANQGSEA. In DNA form, the CDR3 reads TGCAGCGTTGACCGGGGGGTTCTAGACAATGAGCAGTTCTTC. Residues: CSVDRGVLDNEQFF.

The rearrangement uses TRBV5-1 and TRBJ2-3; TRBD1 matches at 8 bases. The V segment lost 3 bases and the J segment 2 bases; nucleotides outside the gene matches: 5. This CDR3 comprises 15 residues. The germline CDR1 and CDR2 sequences are SGHRS and YFSETQ. The DNA for the CDR3 is TGCGCCAGCAGCTCCACAGGGGGTCCCACAGATACGCAGTATTTT. Translating gives CASSSTGGPTDTQYF.

The J gene is TRBJ1-2, the V gene TRBV3-1, with D possibly being TRBD1 (5 bases). V gave up 4 bases and J gave up 2 bases, with 11 bases separating them. The germline CDR1 and CDR2 sequences are LGHDT and YNNKEL (reference sequence). The CDR3 length is 14 residues. CDR3 residues: CASSRRTLNYGYTF. The CDR3 DNA follows: TGTGCCAGCAGCCGGAGGACATTAAACTATGGCTACACCTTC. The full variable domain, rest sourced from reference TRBV3-1 and TRBJ1-2, is DTAVSQTPKYLVTQMGNDKSIKCEQNLGHDTMYWYKQDSKKFLKIMFSYNNKELIINETVPNRFSPKSPDKAHLNLHINSLELGDSAVYFCASSRRTLNYGYTFGSGTRLTVV.

This clonotype has more than one count but fewer than ten. The genes are TRBV10-3 and TRBJ1-2; D unclear. The CDR3 length is 16 residues. V was pared by 3 bases and J by 7 bases, with 21 bases between. Germline V CDR1 and CDR2: ENHRY, SYGVKD. DNA for the CDR3: TGTGCCATCAGTGAACGGGATTTGCCCCTGCTGGGTGGCTACACCTTC. Its protein is CAISERDLPLLGGYTF.

The sample holds many counts of this clonotype. V is TRBV7-9 and J is TRBJ2-1, with D perhaps matching TRBD1 (5 bases). Germline values: CDR1 SEHNR, CDR2 FQNEAQ (reference sequence). The length of the CDR3 is 15 residues. V lost 4 bases and J lost 3, with 13 bases in between. For the CDR3, the DNA is TGTGCCAGCAGCTCACGGCAGGGCCTCTACAATGAGCAGTTCTTC. Its translation is CASSSRQGLYNEQFF.

The table lists this clonotype with many counts. The rearrangement links TRBV7-9 to TRBJ2-1; D is undetermined. The germline CDR1 and CDR2 sequences are SEHNR and FQNEAQ (reference sequence). CDR3 length equals 11 residues. Trimming shortened V by 6 bases and J by 7 bases, and 7 bases separated the two germline ends. The CDR3 DNA reads TGTGCCAGCAGTTTGCTAAATGAGCAGTTCTTC. This codes for CASSLLNEQFF. Using reference TRBV7-9 and TRBJ2-1 for the parts outside the CDR3, the full variable domain is DTGVSQNPRHKITKRGQNVTFRCDPISEHNRLYWYRQTLGQGPEFLTYFQNEAQLEKSRLLSDRFSAERPKGSFSTLEIQRTEQGDSAMYLCASSLLNEQFFGPGTRLTVL.

This clonotype was observed a few times. The rearrangement uses TRBV12-3 or TRBV12-4 and TRBJ2-7; 10 nucleotides agree with TRBD1. CDR3 length equals 15 residues. J lost 3 bases, V lost 7 bases, and 9 bases had no gene match. As DNA, the CDR3 is TGTGCCAGCAATAAACCAGGACAGGGGGTCTACGAGCAGTACTTC. Its protein is CASNKPGQGVYEQYF.

This sequence joins TRBV20-1 and TRBJ2-3, with 12 nucleotides matching TRBD2. This CDR3 is 14 amino acids long. The J segment lost 6 bases and the V segment lost 6 bases, leaving 7 bases of the junction unmatched. Germline CDR1 reads DFQATT; CDR2 reads SNEGSKA (reference sequence). CDR3 bases: TGCAGTGCCGCCGGACTAGCGGGAATGGATACGCAGTATTTT. This codes for CSAAGLAGMDTQYF.

The sample holds a few counts of this clonotype. This sequence joins TRBV6-2 or TRBV6-3 and TRBJ2-3, with D perhaps matching TRBD1 (5 bases). The V and J ends lost 6 bases and 0 bases respectively, with 16 bases between them. The CDR3 has 16 amino acids. Germline V gene sequence: CDR1 MNHEY, CDR2 SVGEGT. For the CDR3, the DNA is TGTGCCAGCAGGAGCTGGAAGGGGAAAAGCACAGATACGCAGTATTTT. Translation: CASRSWKGKSTDTQYF.

This clonotype appeared once. At one boundary the junction diverges from the germline segment, which might be a read error. The chain combines TRBV20-1 with TRBJ2-1; 7 positions match TRBD2. The CDR3 contains 17 residues. Germline loops: CDR1 DFQATT, CDR2 SNEGSKA (reference sequence). CDR3 loop: CCAHLGLVRGSYNEQFF. The CDR3, as DNA: TGCTGTGCCCACTTAGGACTAGTCCGGGGGTCCTACAATGAGCAGTTCTTC.

The V and J genes are TRBV2 and TRBJ1-1, with D maybe TRBD1 (6 bases). The ends were cut back, 10 bases at V and 1 base at J, with 19 bases in the middle. Germline values: CDR1 SNHLY, CDR2 FYNNEI. The CDR3 extends over 15 amino acids. CDR3 DNA: TGTGCCACCAACTCCGGGGGCGCGGGGAACACTGAAGCTTTCTTT. Its protein product is CATNSGGAGNTEAFF.

This clonotype turned up a few times. The V gene is TRBV29-1, the J gene TRBJ2-1; 8 positions agree with TRBD1. The CDR3 is 14 residues long. Per the germline V gene, CDR1 is SQVTM and CDR2 is ANQGSEA. J gave up 2 bases and V 7 bases, and 7 bases lay outside the gene matches. The CDR3 here is CSGQGQVPYNEQFF. The CDR3 DNA follows: TGCAGCGGCCAGGGACAGGTACCCTACAATGAGCAGTTCTTC.

This clonotype was detected ten times or more. The chain has TRBV5-1 and TRBJ2-3; 10 bases line up with TRBD1. This CDR3 contains 12 residues. Trimming took 4 bases from V and 14 from J; bases not matched to a gene: 7. Looked up from germline, CDR1 is SGHRS and CDR2 is YFSETQ. CDR3 sequence: CASSLGQGNWYF. The CDR3 DNA reads as TGCGCCAGCAGCCTGGGACAGGGGAATTGGTATTTT.

This clonotype was seen more than once but under ten times. The chain recombines TRBV25-1 with TRBJ1-5; D unresolved. The CDR3 is 13 residues long. Trimming removed 1 base at V and 9 bases at J, with 10 bases between. Germline V lookup: CDR1 MGHDK, CDR2 SYGVNS. The CDR3 loop is CASSEFGSGPQHF. DNA of the CDR3: TGTGCCAGCAGTGAATTCGGATCCGGGCCCCAGCATTTT. Together with reference TRBV25-1 and TRBJ1-5, the CDR3 gives the full variable domain: EADIYQTPRYLVIGTGKKITLECSQTMGHDKMYWYQQDPGMELHLIHYSYGVNSTEKGDLSSESTVSRIRTEHFPLTLESARPSHTSQYLCASSEFGSGPQHFGDGTRLSIL.

The chain couples TRBV5-1 to TRBJ2-5; a weak D match, TRBD1 (6 bases). The CDR3 is 16 amino acids. Germline V lookup: CDR1 SGHRS, CDR2 YFSETQ. With 7 bases removed from V and 5 bases from J, the gap between germline ends came to 24 bases. CDR3 residues: CASSTQGFLAVETQYF. The CDR3 DNA reads TGCGCCAGCTCTACGCAGGGGTTTTTGGCTGTGGAGACCCAGTACTTC.

This clonotype was seen more than once but under ten times. V and J are TRBV6-1 and TRBJ2-7, with D perhaps matching TRBD1 (5 bases). The V gene lost 6 bases and the J gene lost 7 bases, with 19 bases spanning the gap. CDR1 and CDR2 from the germline V gene are MNHNS and SASEGT. The CDR3 is 14 residues long. Here the CDR3 reads CASSPQAYPREQYF. In DNA, the CDR3 is TGTGCCAGCAGCCCACAGGCCTATCCGCGGGAGCAGTACTTC.

This clonotype turned up a few times. This chain links TRBV7-9 with TRBJ1-6, with D perhaps matching TRBD1 (5 bases). Germline V lookup: CDR1 SEHNR, CDR2 FQNEAQ (reference sequence). V dropped 7 bases and J dropped 13 bases, with 20 bases sitting between them. This CDR3 comprises 14 residues. The DNA for the CDR3 is TGTGCCAGCATCGGAGGGGCCTATCCATCCCCCCTCCACTTT. Amino acid sequence: CASIGGAYPSPLHF.

This clonotype was seen only a few times. The chain uses TRBV6-1 and TRBJ1-5; TRBD1 matches at 9 bases. Losses at the gene ends were 6 bases for V and 0 bases for J; bases not matched to a gene: 9. Per the germline V gene, CDR1 is MNHNS and CDR2 is SASEGT. The CDR3 has 17 amino acids. Here the CDR3 DNA reads TGTGCCAGCAGCCAGGGACAGGGTGGTGGTAGCAATCAGCCCCAGCATTTT. This encodes CASSQGQGGGSNQPQHF.

V is TRBV20-1 and J is TRBJ1-4; D is possibly TRBD1 (5 bases). The CDR3 covers 15 residues. Trimming removed 5 bases from V and 3 bases from J, with 16 bases in between. Germline values: CDR1 DFQATT, CDR2 SNEGSKA (reference sequence). CDR3 in DNA: TGCAGTGCTTCCTCCCAGGGCCGGGCTAATGAAAAACTGTTTTTT. The encoded protein is CSASSQGRANEKLFF.